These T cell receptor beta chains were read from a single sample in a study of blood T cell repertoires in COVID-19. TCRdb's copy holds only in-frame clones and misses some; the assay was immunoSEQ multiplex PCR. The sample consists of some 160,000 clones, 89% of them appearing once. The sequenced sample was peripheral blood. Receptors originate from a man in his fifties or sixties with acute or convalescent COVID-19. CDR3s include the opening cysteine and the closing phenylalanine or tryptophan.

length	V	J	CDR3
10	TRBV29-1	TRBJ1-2	CSVRWESYTF
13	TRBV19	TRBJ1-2	CASNDLRFDGYTF
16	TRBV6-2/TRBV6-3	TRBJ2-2	CASSRKRGGVTGELFF
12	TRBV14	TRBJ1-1	CASRRWNTEAFF
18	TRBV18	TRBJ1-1	CASSPIVQGTQVNTEAFF
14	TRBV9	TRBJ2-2	CASSVGQGAGELFF
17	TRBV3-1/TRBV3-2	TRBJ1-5	CASSGTGGDVRNQPQHF
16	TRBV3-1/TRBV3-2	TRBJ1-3	CASSHGTGRTGNTIYF
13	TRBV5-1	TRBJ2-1	CATGQGSYNEQFF
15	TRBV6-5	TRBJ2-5	CASSSLDREGETQYF
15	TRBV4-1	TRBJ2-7	CASSQDLQGSYEQYF